Listed below are T cell receptor beta chains from one sample, sequenced in a study of T-cell reconstitution after alpha-beta-depleted transplantation in children. TCRdb reprocessed the PCR reads with MiXCR, giving one entry per CDR3 protein. The table shows 90,000 to 95,000 distinct CDR3 sequences, with 10% to 15% occurring only once. Here the sequenced sample was PBMCs from the stem cell graft donor, taken from the stem cell graft. The receptors were sampled from a human donor who donated a stem cell graft to a child with inherited bone marrow failure. The CDR3 runs from the conserved cysteine through the conserved F or W. Each record gives: clone size, V gene, J gene, D gene, CDR3 protein, CDR3 DNA. D genes are given only for firm matches. Clone size, where shown, is once, few, many, or a class for clones that have expanded.

many	TRBV28	TRBJ1-2	-	CASSPAGELGYTF	TGTGCCAGCAGTCCCGCAGGGGAGCTTGGCTACACCTTC
few	TRBV7-9	TRBJ1-4	TRBD1	CASSWGQGVTNEKLFF	TGTGCCAGCAGCTGGGGACAGGGGGTTACTAATGAAAAACTGTTTTTT
many	TRBV28	TRBJ2-5	-	CASSPLGPPKQETQYF	TGTGCCAGCAGCCCGTTGGGGCCGCCTAAACAAGAGACCCAGTACTTC
many	TRBV18	TRBJ2-1	TRBD1	CASSPNTGEGDNEQFF	TGTGCCAGCTCACCTAATACAGGGGAAGGAGACAATGAGCAGTTCTTC
-	TRBV7-2	TRBJ2-2	-	CASSSATNRDRSSTGELFF	TGTGCCAGCAGCTCAGCCACAAACCGAGACAGGTCGAGCACCGGGGAGCTGTTTTTT
many	TRBV7-2	TRBJ1-5	-	CASSRTESNQPQHF	TGTGCCAGCAGCCGTACAGAGAGCAATCAGCCCCAGCATTTT
once	TRBV4-3	TRBJ2-2	-	CASSQVDQTGELFF	TGCGCCAGCAGCCAAGTCGACCAAACCGGGGAGCTGTTTTTT
many	TRBV9	TRBJ2-2	-	CASSARVNTGELFF	TGTGCCAGCAGCGCGAGGGTGAACACCGGGGAGCTGTTTTTT
-	TRBV29-1	TRBJ2-3	TRBD2	CSVEGLASSTDTQYF	TGCAGCGTTGAAGGACTAGCGTCAAGCACAGATACGCAGTATTTT
many	TRBV6-6	TRBJ1-3	-	CASFTPSGNTIYF	TGTGCCAGCTTTACCCCCTCTGGAAACACCATATATTTT
many	TRBV5-1	TRBJ2-2	-	CASSFTGPNTGELFF	TGCGCCAGCAGCTTCACAGGGCCGAACACCGGGGAGCTGTTTTTT
-	TRBV20-1	TRBJ2-7	-	CSARDGRYEQYF	TGCAGTGCTAGAGATGGTCGGTACGAGCAGTACTTC
many	TRBV7-2	TRBJ1-1	-	CASSPGVGAEAFF	TGTGCCAGCAGCCCCGGGGTTGGCGCTGAAGCTTTCTTT
many	TRBV7-3	TRBJ2-5	TRBD1	CASSFGQGQGETQYF	TGTGCCAGCAGCTTTGGACAGGGCCAGGGGGAGACCCAGTACTTC
-	TRBV20-1	TRBJ2-1	-	CSAEPSAYNEQFF	TGCAGTGCTGAGCCGAGCGCTTACAATGAGCAGTTCTTC
many	TRBV5-1	TRBJ2-5	TRBD1	CASSLQGNQETQYF	TGCGCCAGCAGCTTACAGGGGAACCAAGAGACCCAGTACTTC
many	TRBV15	TRBJ2-1	-	CATSREAEQFF	TGTGCCACCAGCAGAGAGGCAGAGCAGTTCTTC
few	TRBV7-2	TRBJ2-1	TRBD2	CASSGTSGFSYNEQFF	TGTGCCAGCAGCGGGACTAGCGGATTCTCCTACAATGAGCAGTTCTTC
-	TRBV28	TRBJ2-1	TRBD2	CAVDSGRVGYNEQFF	TGTGCCGTGGATAGCGGGAGGGTGGGGTACAATGAGCAGTTCTTC
many	TRBV20-1	TRBJ1-5	-	CSAGQPQHF	TGCAGTGCTGGTCAGCCCCAGCATTTT
few	TRBV15	TRBJ1-5	-	CATSRDNLALGNQPQHF	TGTGCCACCAGCAGAGATAACCTTGCTTTGGGCAATCAGCCCCAGCATTTT
many	TRBV6-4	TRBJ1-1	-	CASSDGETKAFF	TGTGCCAGCAGTGACGGGGAAACTAAGGCTTTCTTT
many	TRBV7-2	TRBJ1-1	TRBD1	CASSVGQANTEAFF	TGTGCCAGCAGCGTTGGACAGGCGAACACTGAAGCTTTCTTT
many	TRBV21-1	TRBJ1-6	-	CASSKERTDRKNSPLHF	TGTGCCAGCAGCAAAGAGAGGACAGATAGAAAGAATTCACCCCTCCACTTT
many	TRBV29-1	TRBJ2-7	TRBD1	CSVSYWGQGARSYEQYF	TGCAGCGTCTCATATTGGGGACAGGGGGCCCGTTCCTACGAGCAGTACTTC
many	TRBV7-9	TRBJ2-3	TRBD2	CASSLLAGGTDTQYF	TGTGCCAGCAGCTTACTAGCGGGAGGCACAGATACGCAGTATTTT
many	TRBV5-5	TRBJ2-7	TRBD1	CASSHPTGGEQYF	TGTGCCAGCAGCCATCCGACAGGGGGCGAGCAGTACTTC
many	TRBV28	TRBJ1-4	TRBD1	CASTGGAREKLFF	TGTGCCAGCACAGGGGGCGCGCGGGAAAAACTGTTTTTT
many	TRBV29-1	TRBJ1-1	TRBD1	CSVRQGVYTEAFF	TGCAGCGTTCGGCAGGGGGTCTACACTGAAGCTTTCTTT
many	TRBV20-1	TRBJ2-3	TRBD2	CSASYSGAGTDTQYF	TGCAGTGCCTCCTATAGCGGGGCCGGCACAGATACGCAGTATTTT
many	TRBV29-1	TRBJ2-7	TRBD2	CSVVSGAPREQYF	TGCAGCGTAGTTAGCGGGGCCCCCCGCGAGCAGTACTTC
many	TRBV29-1	TRBJ1-1	-	CSVDVQPYTEAFF	TGCAGCGTTGATGTACAGCCTTACACTGAAGCTTTCTTT
-	TRBV4-2	TRBJ2-3	-	CASSQDRLATDTQYF	TGTGCCAGCAGCCAAGACAGGCTAGCGACAGATACGCAGTATTTT
-	TRBV11-1	TRBJ1-4	-	CASSLARQEKLFF	TGTGCCAGCAGCTTAGCCCGGCAGGAAAAACTGTTTTTT
many	TRBV7-2	TRBJ1-3	-	CASGGTWSGNTIYF	TGTGCCAGTGGGGGCACATGGTCGGGAAACACCATATATTTT
many	TRBV5-1	TRBJ2-7	TRBD1	CASSLGQGAAEQYF	TGCGCCAGCAGCTTAGGACAGGGGGCGGCCGAGCAGTACTTC
many	TRBV5-1	TRBJ1-2	-	CASSLTNYGYTF	TGCGCCAGCAGCTTAACTAACTATGGCTACACCTTC
many	TRBV7-2	TRBJ2-5	TRBD2	CASSPPPSGAPQAQYF	TGTGCCAGCAGCCCCCCCCCTAGCGGGGCCCCCCAGGCCCAGTACTTC
-	TRBV6-5	TRBJ1-1	-	CASEWMNTEAFF	TGTGCCAGCGAGTGGATGAACACTGAAGCTTTCTTT
many	TRBV5-1	TRBJ1-2	-	CASSLDGTRGLSYTF	TGCGCCAGCAGCTTGGATGGGACACGGGGCCTTAGCTACACCTTC
many	TRBV11-2	TRBJ2-7	-	CASSLDQTEQYF	TGTGCCAGCAGCTTAGATCAAACAGAGCAGTACTTC
many	TRBV5-6	TRBJ2-3	TRBD2	CASSLFWRGDHGDTQYF	TGTGCCAGCAGCTTGTTCTGGCGGGGGGACCACGGGGATACGCAGTATTTT
many	TRBV3-1	TRBJ2-5	-	CASSQVLALQETQYF	TGTGCCAGCAGCCAGGTACTAGCCCTCCAAGAGACCCAGTACTTC
many	TRBV7-2	TRBJ2-7	TRBD2	CASSRGRGGYEQYF	TGTGCCAGCAGCCGTGGGCGGGGGGGCTACGAGCAGTACTTC
many	TRBV5-6	TRBJ1-1	TRBD1	CASSYFTGTGKVTEAFF	TGTGCCAGCAGCTACTTTACCGGGACAGGGAAGGTCACTGAAGCTTTCTTT
many	TRBV6-2/TRBV6-3	TRBJ1-1	-	CASTRMGSEAFF	TGTGCCAGCACCCGGATGGGTAGTGAAGCTTTCTTT
many	TRBV5-5	TRBJ2-1	-	CASSLVSYNEQFF	TGTGCCAGCAGCTTGGTTTCCTACAATGAGCAGTTCTTC
-	TRBV7-6	TRBJ1-1	-	CASSLVRNTEAFF	TGTGCCAGCAGCTTAGTTCGGAACACTGAAGCTTTCTTT
-	TRBV5-4	TRBJ2-6	-	CASSLDVGSGSGANVLTF	TGTGCCAGCAGCTTGGACGTGGGCTCGGGGTCCGGGGCCAACGTCCTGACTTTC
few	TRBV11-3	TRBJ1-1	-	CASSPGPANTEAFF	TGTGCCAGCAGCCCCGGCCCGGCGAACACTGAAGCTTTCTTT
many	TRBV5-1	TRBJ1-2	-	CASSPGRGAYGYTF	TGCGCCAGCAGCCCTGGAAGGGGGGCATATGGCTACACCTTC
-	TRBV7-9	TRBJ2-1	TRBD2	CASSLGPGTSGYNEQFF	TGTGCCAGCAGCCTAGGCCCCGGGACTAGCGGCTACAATGAGCAGTTCTTC
once	TRBV29-1	TRBJ2-7	TRBD2	CSIGGLGSNEQYF	TGCAGCATCGGAGGACTAGGTTCGAACGAGCAGTACTTC
many	TRBV7-2	TRBJ2-1	-	CASSFSQREQFF	TGTGCCAGCAGCTTTTCACAGCGCGAGCAGTTCTTC
many	TRBV16	TRBJ1-1	-	CASSQSAPNTEAFF	TGTGCCAGCAGCCAATCTGCCCCCAACACTGAAGCTTTCTTT
many	TRBV14	TRBJ2-3	TRBD2	CASSRYPGTSGIVADTQYF	TGTGCCAGCAGCCGTTACCCAGGGACTAGCGGGATCGTCGCAGATACGCAGTATTTT